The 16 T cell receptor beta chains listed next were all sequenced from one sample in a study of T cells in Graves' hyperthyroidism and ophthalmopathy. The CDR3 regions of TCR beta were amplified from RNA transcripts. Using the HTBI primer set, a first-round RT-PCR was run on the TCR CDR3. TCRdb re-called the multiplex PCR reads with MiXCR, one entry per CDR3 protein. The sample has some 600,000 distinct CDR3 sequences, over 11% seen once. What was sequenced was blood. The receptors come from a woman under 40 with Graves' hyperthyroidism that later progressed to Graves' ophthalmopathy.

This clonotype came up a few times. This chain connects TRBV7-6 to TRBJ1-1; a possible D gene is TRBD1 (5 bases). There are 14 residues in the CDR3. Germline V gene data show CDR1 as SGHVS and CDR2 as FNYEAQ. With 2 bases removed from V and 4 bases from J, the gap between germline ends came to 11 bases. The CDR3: CASSLLFQGTEAFF. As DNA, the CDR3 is TGTGCCAGCAGCTTATTATTCCAGGGCACTGAAGCTTTCTTT.

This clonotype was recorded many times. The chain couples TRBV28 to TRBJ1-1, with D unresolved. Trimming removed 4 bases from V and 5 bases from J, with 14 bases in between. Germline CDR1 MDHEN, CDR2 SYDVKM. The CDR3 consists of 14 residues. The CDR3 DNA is TGTGCCAGCAGTTCCTCCCCGCGAGGAACTGAAGCTTTCTTT. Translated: CASSSSPRGTEAFF.

Here the CDR3 reads CASSLAGLAGGPRTYNEQFF. Written as DNA, the CDR3 is TGCGCCAGCAGCTTGGCCGGGCTAGCGGGAGGGCCGAGGACCTACAATGAGCAGTTCTTC. The chain links TRBV5-1 to TRBJ2-1, with 12 positions matching TRBD2. Germline V gene data show CDR1 as SGHRS and CDR2 as YFSETQ. V dropped 0 bases and J dropped 2; count of bases not matched to a gene: 12. The CDR3 runs 20 residues.

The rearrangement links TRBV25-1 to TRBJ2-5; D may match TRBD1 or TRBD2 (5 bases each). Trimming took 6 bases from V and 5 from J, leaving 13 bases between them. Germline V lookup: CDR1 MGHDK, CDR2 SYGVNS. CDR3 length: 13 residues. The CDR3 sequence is CASRKGSGETQYF. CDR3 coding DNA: TGTGCCAGCAGGAAGGGGTCGGGGGAGACCCAGTACTTC.

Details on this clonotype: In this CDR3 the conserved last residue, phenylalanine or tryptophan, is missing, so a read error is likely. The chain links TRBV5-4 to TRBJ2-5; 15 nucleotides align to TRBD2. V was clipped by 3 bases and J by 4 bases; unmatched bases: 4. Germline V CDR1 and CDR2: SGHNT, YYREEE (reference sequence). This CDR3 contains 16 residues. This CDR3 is CASSSGLAGGLETQYL. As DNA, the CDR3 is TGTGCCAGCAGCTCCGGACTAGCGGGAGGGCTAGAGACCCAGTACTTA.

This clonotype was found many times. The CDR3 loop reads CASSQGQGGYNEQFF. The CDR3 DNA follows: TGTGCCAGCAGCCAAGGGCAGGGAGGGTACAATGAGCAGTTCTTC. The chain joins TRBV3-1 to TRBJ2-1; the match to TRBD2 covers 7 bases. The V gene end was trimmed by 1 base and the J gene end by 4 bases; junction bases not matched to a gene: 4. This CDR3 is built from 15 residues. Germline V CDR1 and CDR2: LGHDT, YNNKEL (reference sequence).

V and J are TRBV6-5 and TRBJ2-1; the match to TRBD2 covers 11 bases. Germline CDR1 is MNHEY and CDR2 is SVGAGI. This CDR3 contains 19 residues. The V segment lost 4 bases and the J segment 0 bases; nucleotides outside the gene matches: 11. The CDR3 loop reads CASSSQRTSGPSSYNEQFF. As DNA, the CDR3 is TGTGCCAGCAGTTCGCAGCGGACTAGCGGGCCTAGCTCCTACAATGAGCAGTTCTTC.

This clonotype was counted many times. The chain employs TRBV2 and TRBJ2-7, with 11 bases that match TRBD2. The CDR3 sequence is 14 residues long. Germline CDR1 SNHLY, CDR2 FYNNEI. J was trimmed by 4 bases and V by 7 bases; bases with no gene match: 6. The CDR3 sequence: CASKTGTSGYEQYF. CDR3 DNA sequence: TGTGCCAGCAAAACCGGGACTAGCGGTTACGAGCAGTACTTC.

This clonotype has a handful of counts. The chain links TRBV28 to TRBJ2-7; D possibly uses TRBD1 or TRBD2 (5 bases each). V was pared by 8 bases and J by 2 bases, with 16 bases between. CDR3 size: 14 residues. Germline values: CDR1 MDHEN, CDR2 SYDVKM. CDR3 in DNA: TGTGCCAGCCTGGGACGGTCGAATGCCTACGAGCAGTACTTC. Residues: CASLGRSNAYEQYF.

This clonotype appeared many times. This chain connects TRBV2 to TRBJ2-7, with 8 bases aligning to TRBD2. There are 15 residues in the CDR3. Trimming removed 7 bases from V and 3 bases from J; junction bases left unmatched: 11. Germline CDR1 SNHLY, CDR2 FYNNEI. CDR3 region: CASNSGGLAHYEQYF. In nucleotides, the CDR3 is TGTGCCAGCAACTCGGGGGGGTTGGCCCACTACGAGCAGTACTTC.

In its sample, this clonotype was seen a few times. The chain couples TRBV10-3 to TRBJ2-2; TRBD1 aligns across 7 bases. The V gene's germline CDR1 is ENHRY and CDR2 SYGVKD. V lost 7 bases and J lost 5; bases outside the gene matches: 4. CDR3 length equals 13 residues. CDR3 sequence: CAITDRVTGELFF. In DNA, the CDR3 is TGTGCCATCACCGACAGGGTTACCGGGGAGCTGTTTTTT.

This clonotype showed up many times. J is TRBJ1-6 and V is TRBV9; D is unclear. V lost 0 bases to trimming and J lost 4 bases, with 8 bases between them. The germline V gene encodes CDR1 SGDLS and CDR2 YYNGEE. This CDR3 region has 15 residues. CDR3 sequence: CASSVVGRYNSPLHF. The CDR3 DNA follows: TGTGCCAGCAGCGTAGTAGGGCGGTATAATTCACCCCTCCACTTT.

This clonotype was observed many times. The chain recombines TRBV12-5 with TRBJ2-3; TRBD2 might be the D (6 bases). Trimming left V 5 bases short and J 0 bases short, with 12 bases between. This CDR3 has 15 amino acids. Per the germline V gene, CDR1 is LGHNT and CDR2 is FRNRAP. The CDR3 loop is CASGDLAQSTDTQYF. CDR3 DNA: TGTGCTAGTGGTGACCTAGCGCAAAGCACAGATACGCAGTATTTT.

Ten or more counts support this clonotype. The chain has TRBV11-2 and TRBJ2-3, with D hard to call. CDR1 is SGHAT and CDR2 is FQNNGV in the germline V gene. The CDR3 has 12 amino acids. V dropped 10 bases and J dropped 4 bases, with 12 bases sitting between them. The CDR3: CAIRLEADTQYF. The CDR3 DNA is TGTGCCATACGTCTAGAGGCAGATACGCAGTATTTT.

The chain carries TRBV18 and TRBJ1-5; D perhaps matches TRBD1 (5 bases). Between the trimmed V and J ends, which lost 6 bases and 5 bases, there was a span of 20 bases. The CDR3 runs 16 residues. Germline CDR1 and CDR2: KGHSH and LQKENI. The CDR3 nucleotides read TGTGCCAGCTCTTCGGAGGGGAGTTATTGCCATCAGCCCCAGCATTTT. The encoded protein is CASSSEGSYCHQPQHF.

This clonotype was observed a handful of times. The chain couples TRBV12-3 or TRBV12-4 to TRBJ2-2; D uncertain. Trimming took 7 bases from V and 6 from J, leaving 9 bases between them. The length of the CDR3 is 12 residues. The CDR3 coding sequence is TGTGCCAGCACCCGGCGGTCCGGGGAGCTGTTTTTT. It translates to CASTRRSGELFF.